This T cell receptor (beta chain) was identified in a study of breast tumors, draining lymph nodes, adjacent tissues. Via MiXCR, TCRdb re-called the multiplex PCR reads, giving one row per CDR3 protein. The repertoire holds 60,000 to 70,000 distinct CDR3 sequences, around 60% seen once, with around 19% in the top ten. V lost 4 bases to trimming and J lost 8 bases, with 17 bases between them. The germline V gene has CDR1 DFQATT and CDR2 SNEGSKA (reference sequence). The CDR3 totals 13 residues. Study-wide findings and caveats: Compared with lymph nodes, tumors were less diverse; compared with nontumor tissue, more. Most tumor T cells seemingly derive from lymph node, then expand in tumor.

This clonotype was detected ten times or more. Its specificity is not known. This sequence joins TRBV20-1 and TRBJ1-2, with a weak D call TRBD1 (5 bases). What was sequenced was breast tumor tissue. The origin of this receptor is a female donor with breast cancer. Some clones in this sample may be carry-over from other donors' samples. The chain's CDR3 is CSAIPPQGEGYTF. The CDR3 bases are TGCAGTGCTATCCCCCCCCAGGGAGAGGGCTACACCTTC.